The 30 T cell receptor beta chains in this list originate from one sample, sequenced in a study of PD-1 blockade in classical Hodgkin lymphoma. Specified time point: newly diagnosed, previously untreated cHL patient sample. TCRdb keeps only in-frame clones here, not all; method: immunoSEQ multiplex PCR. Here the sample spans approximately 17,000 clones, approximately 92% being singletons. Sequencing used peripheral blood mononuclear cells (PBMCs). The receptors stem from a human donor with classical Hodgkin lymphoma.

This clone was recorded only once. The gene calls are TRBV5-4 and TRBJ2-3; weak D call: TRBD2 (5 bases). The germline V and J ends were trimmed by 3 bases and 1 base, with 12 bases remaining between them. Germline CDR1 reads SGHNT; CDR2 reads YYREEE (reference sequence). The CDR3 spans 15 residues. In nucleotides, the CDR3 is TGTGCCAGCAGCTACCCCCTCGGGGGCACAGATACGCAGTATTTT. Translating gives CASSYPLGGTDTQYF.

V gene TRBV6-1 combines with J gene TRBJ2-1; unclear D gene. The V and J ends lost 6 bases and 0 bases respectively, with 18 bases between them. Germline lookup yields CDR1 MNHNS and CDR2 SASEGT. This CDR3 has 17 residues. CDR3 bases: TGTGCCAGCAGGGAAACCCAAGCGACCAGCTCCTACAATGAGCAGTTCTTC. Its translation: CASRETQATSSYNEQFF.

CDR3 residues: CASSRQAWGNQPQHF. The CDR3 DNA reads TGTGCCAGCAGCCGACAGGCTTGGGGCAATCAGCCCCAGCATTTT. The chain links TRBV6-5 to TRBJ1-5; TRBD1 might be the D (6 bases). CDR3 length equals 15 residues. Germline V lookup: CDR1 MNHEY, CDR2 SVGAGI. V lost 6 bases and J lost 2, with 14 bases in between.

The rearrangement joins TRBV7-9 to TRBJ1-2, with D possibly being TRBD1 (5 bases). V dropped 1 base and J dropped 6 bases, with 12 bases sitting between them. The germline CDR1 and CDR2 sequences are SEHNR and FQNEAQ (reference sequence). The CDR3 length is 14 residues. The CDR3 DNA reads as TGTGCCAGCAGCTTAGGGGGGGTCCCGGATGGCTACACCTTC. Its protein product is CASSLGGVPDGYTF. The variable domain in full, with the rest retrieved from reference TRBV7-9 and TRBJ1-2, is DTGVSQNPRHKITKRGQNVTFRCDPISEHNRLYWYRQTLGQGPEFLTYFQNEAQLEKSRLLSDRFSAERPKGSFSTLEIQRTEQGDSAMYLCASSLGGVPDGYTFGSGTRLTVV.

This CDR3 is CASSHLLVGRATEQFF. The CDR3 bases are TGTGCCAGCAGCCATTTGCTCGTCGGGAGGGCCACTGAGCAGTTCTTC. This sequence joins TRBV14 and TRBJ2-1; 8 nucleotides align to TRBD2. This CDR3 is built from 16 residues. The V segment lost 3 bases and the J segment 9 bases; nucleotides outside the gene matches: 13. Germline V gene lookup returns CDR1 SGHDN and CDR2 FVKESK.

This sequence joins TRBV2 and TRBJ2-4; tentatively, D is TRBD1 (6 bases). The CDR3 extends over 15 amino acids. The V end lost 7 bases, the J end lost 0 bases, and 13 bases lay between the germline ends. Germline values: CDR1 SNHLY, CDR2 FYNNEI. In nucleotides, the CDR3 is TGTGCCAGCACGATAGGGGGAATAGCCAAAAACATTCAGTACTTC. It encodes CASTIGGIAKNIQYF.

The chain is built from TRBV6-4 and TRBJ2-2, with 8 bases fitting TRBD2. V trimming: 4 bases; J trimming: 5 bases; junction bases outside the gene matches: 6. This CDR3 comprises 15 residues. Germline CDR1 is MRHNA and CDR2 is SNTAGT. In nucleotides, the CDR3 is TGTGCCAGCAGTGCACTAGCGGAGCGGACCGGGGAGCTGTTTTTT. As protein: CASSALAERTGELFF.

The chain links TRBV6-6 to TRBJ2-5; tentative D call: TRBD2 (6 bases). Germline-derived CDR1 and CDR2 are MNHNY and SVGAGI (reference sequence). The CDR3 totals 13 residues. Trimming shortened V by 6 bases and J by 4 bases, and 12 bases separated the two germline ends. CDR3 protein: CASRPLGGETQYF. CDR3 DNA: TGTGCCAGCAGACCCCTGGGGGGAGAGACCCAGTACTTC.

The CDR3 nucleotides read TGTGCCACGAATATAGCGGGAGGACCCACAGATACGCAGTATTTT. Amino acid sequence: CATNIAGGPTDTQYF. The rearrangement links TRBV10-3 to TRBJ2-3; the match to TRBD2 covers 10 bases. The CDR3 consists of 15 residues. Per germline, CDR1 ENHRY and CDR2 SYGVKD. The ends lost 10 bases at V and 2 bases at J; junction bases unmatched: 9.

This rearrangement joins TRBV27 to TRBJ2-3; 9 bases are a match to TRBD2. From germline, CDR1 is MNHEY and CDR2 SMNVEV (reference sequence). This CDR3 comprises 17 residues. The J segment lost 2 bases and the V segment lost 6 bases, leaving 12 bases of the junction unmatched. CDR3 coding DNA: TGTGCCAGCAGCCCGGCGTCGCGGGGGGGGGACACAGATACGCAGTATTTT. Translated: CASSPASRGGDTDTQYF.

The chain uses TRBV25-1 and TRBJ1-1; no firm D call. This CDR3 has 14 amino acids. V was cut by 4 bases and J by 1 base, with 10 bases left in between. Germline-derived CDR1 and CDR2 are MGHDK and SYGVNS. In DNA, the CDR3 is TGTGCCAGCAGTGCCCCCGACCCGAACACTGAAGCTTTCTTT. Its translation: CASSAPDPNTEAFF.

This clone came up once. The gene calls are TRBV28 and TRBJ1-5; no reliable D call. Trimming cost V 2 bases and J 4 bases, with 9 bases left between them. From germline, CDR1 is MDHEN and CDR2 SYDVKM. The length of the CDR3 is 14 residues. CDR3 in amino acids: CASSLAGTNQPQHF. CDR3 coding DNA: TGTGCCAGCAGTTTAGCGGGAACTAATCAGCCCCAGCATTTT.

The rearrangement uses TRBV2 and TRBJ1-5; D not certain. The CDR3 is made up of 13 amino acids. V shed 8 bases and J shed 4 bases, with 12 bases lying between them. Germline V gene sequence: CDR1 SNHLY, CDR2 FYNNEI. The CDR3 DNA is TGTGCCAGCTCTAATCTGGGGAATCAGCCCCAGCATTTT. Translation gives CASSNLGNQPQHF.

The chain joins TRBV19 to TRBJ2-7; TRBD1 matches at 11 bases. Germline trimming cut 10 bases from V and 5 bases from J; bases unmatched to any gene: 4. CDR3 length equals 12 residues. Germline CDR1 reads LNHDA; CDR2 reads SQIVND (reference sequence). The CDR3 here is CATRDRGDEQYF. The CDR3 coding sequence is TGTGCCACCCGGGACAGGGGGGACGAGCAGTACTTC.

This chain uses TRBV7-2 with TRBJ1-4, with D tentatively TRBD1 (5 bases). Trimming removed 5 bases at V and 0 bases at J, with 7 bases between. The length of the CDR3 is 14 residues. Germline V gene data show CDR1 as SGHTA and CDR2 as FQGNSA. Here the CDR3 reads CASSRGSTNEKLFF. The CDR3 nucleotides read TGTGCCAGCAGCCGGGGGTCAACTAATGAAAAACTGTTTTTT.

The rearrangement uses TRBV5-8 and TRBJ1-5; D is possibly TRBD1 (5 bases). Trimming took off 5 bases at V and 0 bases at J, with 18 bases between the two ends. Germline V lookup: CDR1 SGHTS, CDR2 YDEGEE. The CDR3 runs to 17 residues. The CDR3 DNA follows: TGTGCCAGCAGTTGGGGGGGGTGGACTTATAGCAATCAGCCCCAGCATTTT. Its protein is CASSWGGWTYSNQPQHF.

The chain uses TRBV28 and TRBJ2-1; D call uncertain. This CDR3 spans 16 amino acids. Trimming took 4 bases from V and 3 from J, leaving 16 bases between them. Germline CDR1 reads MDHEN; CDR2 reads SYDVKM. The CDR3: CASSSLIEPSYNEQFF. CDR3 coding DNA: TGTGCCAGCAGTTCCCTCATCGAACCCAGCTACAATGAGCAGTTCTTC. Full variable domain (rest looked up from reference TRBV28 and TRBJ2-1): DVKVTQSSRYLVKRTGEKVFLECVQDMDHENMFWYRQDPGLGLRLIYFSYDVKMKEKGDIPEGYSVSREKKERFSLILESASTNQTSMYLCASSSLIEPSYNEQFFGPGTRLTVL.

The chain couples TRBV5-1 to TRBJ2-5; no reliable D call. The V and J ends lost 3 bases and 5 bases respectively, with 11 bases between them. Germline V CDR1 and CDR2: SGHRS, YFSETQ. This CDR3 region has 13 residues. The CDR3 DNA is TGCGCCAGCAGCTCCCCTCCCTCGGAGACCCAGTACTTC. Translated: CASSSPPSETQYF.

The genes are TRBV7-9 and TRBJ2-6; D gene uncertain. V was trimmed by 2 bases and J by 4 bases, leaving 3 bases between them. CDR3 size: 13 residues. CDR1 and CDR2 (germline): SEHNR, FQNEAQ (reference sequence). The CDR3 reads CASSLRGANVLTF. CDR3 sequence (DNA): TGTGCCAGCAGCTTAAGGGGGGCCAACGTCCTGACTTTC.

The chain employs TRBV6-1 and TRBJ2-1; D might be TRBD2 (7 bases). The CDR3 runs 13 residues. Germline V gene sequence: CDR1 MNHNS, CDR2 SASEGT. The germline V and J ends were trimmed by 7 bases and 7 bases, with 14 bases remaining between them. The CDR3 reads CASKGGGRNEQFF. CDR3 coding DNA: TGTGCCAGCAAGGGGGGGGGCCGGAATGAGCAGTTCTTC.

The rearrangement links TRBV28 to TRBJ1-3, with D possibly TRBD1 on 5 matching bases. The CDR3 spans 16 residues. CDR1 and CDR2 (germline): MDHEN, SYDVKM. Trimming took off 3 bases at V and 4 bases at J, with 16 bases between the two ends. CDR3 in DNA: TGTGCCAGCAGTTTGCCACAGGATTTTTCAGGAAACACCATATATTTT. This codes for CASSLPQDFSGNTIYF.

The gene calls are TRBV2 and TRBJ1-2; 8 bases are shared with TRBD1. This CDR3 contains 14 residues. Trimming at V came to 6 bases and at J to 2 bases, leaving 5 bases not matched to a gene. Germline V gives CDR1 SNHLY, CDR2 FYNNEI. The CDR3 here is CASRRTGRNYGYTF. DNA of the CDR3: TGTGCCAGCAGGAGGACAGGGAGGAACTATGGCTACACCTTC.

The chain uses TRBV25-1 and TRBJ1-2; D gene ambiguous. The CDR3 has 14 residues. V was pared by 1 base and J by 4 bases, with 10 bases between. Germline V CDR1 and CDR2: MGHDK, SYGVNS. The CDR3 bases are TGTGCCAGCAGTGAATCGTCACAAGCCTATGGCTACACCTTC. This sequence encodes CASSESSQAYGYTF.

In its sample, this clone was seen once. This sequence joins TRBV4-1 and TRBJ1-5, with TRBD1 matching over 7 bases. V trimming: 4 bases; J trimming: 3 bases; junction bases outside the gene matches: 3. The CDR3 spans 14 residues. CDR1 MGHRA and CDR2 YSYEKL come from the germline V gene. The CDR3 sequence is CASSRQGPNQPQHF. CDR3 DNA: TGCGCCAGCAGCCGACAGGGACCCAATCAGCCCCAGCATTTT.

This chain uses TRBV5-1 with TRBJ2-1; D is possibly TRBD1 (5 bases). This CDR3 contains 13 residues. Trimming left V 3 bases short and J 4 bases short, with 8 bases between. Per germline, CDR1 SGHRS and CDR2 YFSETQ. The CDR3 is CASSSTGYNEQFF. The CDR3 coding sequence is TGCGCCAGCAGCTCCACAGGTTACAATGAGCAGTTCTTC. Filled out from reference TRBV5-1 and TRBJ2-1, the complete variable domain reads KAGVTQTPRYLIKTRGQQVTLSCSPISGHRSVSWYQQTPGQGLQFLFEYFSETQRNKGNFPGRFSGRQFSNSRSEMNVSTLELGDSALYLCASSSTGYNEQFFGPGTRLTVL.

This chain links TRBV7-2 with TRBJ1-1; D not resolved. Germline V gives CDR1 SGHTA, CDR2 FQGNSA. V shed 6 bases and J shed 3 bases, with 5 bases lying between them. The CDR3 has 11 amino acids. The DNA for the CDR3 is TGTGCCAGCAGGAGAGACACTGAAGCTTTCTTT. It codes for CASRRDTEAFF.

The chain carries TRBV25-1 and TRBJ2-1, with TRBD2 as a possible D gene (7 bases). Per germline, CDR1 MGHDK and CDR2 SYGVNS. This CDR3 is built from 17 residues. V was clipped by 5 bases and J by 10 bases, with 27 bases between them. The CDR3 region is CASSMEGGDTSFGEQFF. The CDR3 DNA follows: TGTGCCAGCAGTATGGAGGGGGGGGACACCTCTTTTGGGGAGCAGTTCTTC.

The V and J genes are TRBV28 and TRBJ2-7; TRBD1 matches 7 bases. This CDR3 region has 15 residues. Losses at the gene ends were 6 bases for V and 0 bases for J; bases not matched to a gene: 8. Germline V CDR1 and CDR2: MDHEN, SYDVKM. In DNA, the CDR3 is TGTGCCAGCAGAAGACAGGGTTCCAGCTCCTACGAGCAGTACTTC. Translating it yields CASRRQGSSSYEQYF. Using reference TRBV28 and TRBJ2-7 for the parts outside the CDR3, the full variable domain is DVKVTQSSRYLVKRTGEKVFLECVQDMDHENMFWYRQDPGLGLRLIYFSYDVKMKEKGDIPEGYSVSREKKERFSLILESASTNQTSMYLCASRRQGSSSYEQYFGPGTRLTVT.

The chain recombines TRBV28 with TRBJ2-5; 8 bases are a match to TRBD2. Germline V gene sequence: CDR1 MDHEN, CDR2 SYDVKM. The V and J ends lost 3 bases and 3 bases, in that order; junction bases with no gene match: 6. The CDR3 covers 15 residues. CDR3 protein: CASSFFIAGKETQYF. The DNA of the CDR3 is TGTGCCAGCAGTTTCTTCATAGCGGGAAAAGAGACCCAGTACTTC. Full variable domain (remainder filled in from reference TRBV28 and TRBJ2-5): DVKVTQSSRYLVKRTGEKVFLECVQDMDHENMFWYRQDPGLGLRLIYFSYDVKMKEKGDIPEGYSVSREKKERFSLILESASTNQTSMYLCASSFFIAGKETQYFGPGTRLLVL.

The chain recombines TRBV28 with TRBJ2-7, with 11 bases fitting TRBD1. The CDR3 length is 15 residues. J gave up 3 bases and V 1 base, and 2 bases lay outside the gene matches. Germline V gene data show CDR1 as MDHEN and CDR2 as SYDVKM. The CDR3 protein is CASSLSGTGGYEQYF. The CDR3 DNA follows: TGTGCCAGCAGTTTATCCGGGACAGGGGGCTACGAGCAGTACTTC.